The clone carrying this T cell receptor beta chain was observed at least ten times. The data are from a study of early T cells in non-severe SARS-CoV-2 infection. Attachment of unique molecular identifiers was made to individual cDNA molecules. TCRdb itself ran the 5' RACE reads through MiXCR, one entry per CDR3 protein. This table holds approximately 50,000 distinct CDR3 sequences, roughly 8.2% found once. Germline assignment: CDR1 MDHEN and CDR2 SYDVKM. After removal of 5 bases from V and 7 bases from J, the junction contained 8 bases not matched to a gene. The CDR3 is made up of 15 amino acids. Sequences were obtained from whole blood. The rearrangement uses TRBV28 and TRBJ1-6; the match to TRBD1 covers 7 bases. The TCR was taken from an adult who was a healthcare worker with PCR-confirmed SARS-CoV-2 infection or an uninfected control (not recorded which). This CDR3 is CASSLRQGSNSPLHF. The CDR3 region has the DNA TGTGCCAGCAGTCTCCGACAGGGAAGCAATTCACCCCTCCACTTT.